These T cell receptor beta chains were read from a single sample in a study of T-cell reconstitution after alpha-beta-depleted transplantation in children. TCRdb reanalysed the PCR reads using MiXCR and keeps one entry per CDR3 protein. Of some 830,000 distinct CDR3 sequences listed, around 15% are singletons. This material consisted of PBMCs, mostly from graft donor cells, taken 360 days after TCRalphabeta/CD19-depleted stem cell transplant. Source of these receptors: a male patient under 18 who had a stem cell transplant for acute lymphoblastic leukemia, so the T cells may come from the graft donor. CDR3s include the opening cysteine and the closing phenylalanine or tryptophan. The D gene is left open where the match is weak. Expanded clones get a size class; other rows say once, few or many, or leave the size out.

d_call,v_call,clone_size,cdr3_length,j_call,cdr3_aa,cdr3_nt
TRBD1,TRBV6-5,NA,14,TRBJ2-5,CASTSGGWGETQYF,TGTGCCAGCACTTCAGGGGGCTGGGGAGAGACCCAGTACTTC
NA,TRBV2,once,15,TRBJ2-7,CASSDGGRPDHEQYF,TGTGCCAGCAGTGATGGAGGACGCCCAGACCACGAGCAGTACTTC
NA,TRBV5-1,NA,16,TRBJ2-3,CASSLDGRLSTDTQYF,TGCGCCAGCAGCTTGGATGGCAGGCTAAGCACAGATACGCAGTATTTT
NA,TRBV5-1,NA,14,TRBJ2-2,CASSTRTDTGELFF,TGCGCCAGCAGCACTCGGACAGACACCGGGGAGCTGTTTTTT
TRBD1,TRBV12-3/TRBV12-4,NA,15,TRBJ2-7,CASSPRDRGDYEQYF,TGTGCCAGCAGCCCGAGGGACAGGGGAGACTACGAGCAGTACTTC
TRBD2,TRBV12-3/TRBV12-4,NA,15,TRBJ2-3,CASSSRTSSADTQYF,TGTGCCAGCAGCTCCCGGACTAGCTCAGCAGATACGCAGTATTTT
NA,TRBV5-1,NA,15,TRBJ1-3,CASSLVSGFVDTIYF,TGCGCCAGCAGCTTGGTGTCCGGGTTCGTGGACACCATATATTTT
TRBD2,TRBV28,few,14,TRBJ2-3,CASSLSGRRDTQYF,TGTGCCAGCAGCCTCAGCGGGAGGAGGGATACGCAGTATTTT
NA,TRBV4-1,few,15,TRBJ2-1,CASSQDFLGGGEQFF,TGCGCCAGCAGCCAAGATTTCCTAGGGGGAGGGGAGCAGTTCTTC
NA,TRBV5-6,NA,14,TRBJ2-1,CASSHGTSFHEQFF,TGTGCCAGCAGCCATGGGACGAGCTTCCATGAGCAGTTCTTC
TRBD1,TRBV2,NA,13,TRBJ1-5,CASVTGGGKPQHF,TGTGCCAGCGTGACAGGGGGCGGGAAGCCCCAGCATTTT
TRBD1,TRBV29-1,NA,15,TRBJ2-7,CSVEAGTVSSYEQYF,TGCAGCGTTGAGGCCGGGACAGTGAGCTCCTACGAGCAGTACTTC
TRBD2,TRBV12-3/TRBV12-4,NA,17,TRBJ2-1,CASSAYLAGAWGNEQFF,TGTGCCAGCAGTGCATATCTAGCGGGAGCTTGGGGCAATGAGCAGTTCTTC
NA,TRBV6-5,few,17,TRBJ2-2,CASSYSRPGRNTGELFF,TGTGCCAGCAGTTACTCGAGGCCCGGGCGGAACACCGGGGAGCTGTTTTTT
TRBD1,TRBV4-1,NA,16,TRBJ1-4,CASSQEGTGRWEKLFF,TGCGCCAGCAGCCAAGAGGGGACAGGGAGGTGGGAAAAACTGTTTTTT
NA,TRBV12-3/TRBV12-4,few,12,TRBJ2-2,CASSLGRRELFF,TGTGCCAGCAGTTTGGGGAGAAGGGAGCTGTTTTTT
TRBD1,TRBV5-1,many,16,TRBJ1-2,CASHRDGTGNDYGYTF,TGCGCCAGCCATCGCGACGGGACAGGCAATGACTATGGCTACACCTTC
NA,TRBV21-1,NA,16,TRBJ2-5,CASSPGAGGIKETQYF,TGTGCCAGCAGCCCCGGGGCAGGGGGCATCAAGGAGACCCAGTACTTC
TRBD2,TRBV6-2/TRBV6-3,NA,18,TRBJ2-7,CASSLTRTSGRGLGEQYF,TGTGCCAGCAGTTTAACCCGGACTAGCGGGAGGGGACTTGGAGAGCAGTACTTC
NA,TRBV12-3/TRBV12-4,many,15,TRBJ1-5,CASSHFGLTNQPQHF,TGTGCCAGCAGTCATTTCGGCCTTACCAATCAGCCCCAGCATTTT
NA,TRBV18,few,14,TRBJ2-5,CASSPRTVRETQYF,TGTGCCAGCTCACCGAGGACAGTGAGGGAGACCCAGTACTTC
NA,TRBV7-8,NA,15,TRBJ2-6,CASSLGALGANVLTF,TGTGCCAGCAGCTTGGGGGCGCTTGGGGCCAACGTCCTGACTTTC
NA,TRBV12-3/TRBV12-4,NA,10,TRBJ2-5,CASSSETQYF,TGTGCCAGCAGTTCAGAGACCCAGTACTTC
TRBD2,TRBV7-9,once,17,TRBJ2-7,CASSPVVTGGSSYEQYF,TGTGCCAGCAGTCCCGTTGTAACGGGAGGGAGCTCCTACGAGCAGTACTTC
TRBD1,TRBV7-3,NA,15,TRBJ1-1,CASSETGLGDTEAFF,TGTGCCAGCAGCGAGACAGGGCTCGGTGACACTGAAGCTTTCTTT
TRBD2,TRBV5-4,many,16,TRBJ2-1,CASSPRGREGSNEQFF,TGTGCCAGCAGCCCTCGTGGGCGGGAGGGGAGCAATGAGCAGTTCTTC